Given below is one TCR beta chain in context. Profiling relied on immunoSEQ multiplex PCR, and the TCRdb table lists in-frame clones only, not all of them. Here the sample spans 30,000 to 45,000 clones, about four fifths being singletons. This sample is drawn from a study of OX40 agonist ivuxolimab in advanced cancers. Germline assignment: CDR1 KGHSH and CDR2 LQKENI. The CDR3 is 18 residues long. Trimming stripped 2 bases from V and 5 bases from J, with 22 bases between. This TCR came from an adult with an advanced solid tumor such as melanoma, head and neck, liver or kidney cancer. Source: CD4+ or CD8+ T cells sorted from blood, taken in a trial of the OX40 agonist ivuxolimab. The rearrangement links TRBV18 to TRBJ2-1, with a tentative D call TRBD1 (6 bases). The CDR3 sequence is CASSPRGRTARPDNEQFF. The CDR3 nucleotides are TGTGCCAGCTCACCAAGGGGTCGGACAGCCCGCCCCGACAATGAGCAGTTCTTC.